This is a list of T cell receptor beta chains from one sample in a study of sequential checkpoint blockade in melanoma. Libraries were prepared by immunoSEQ multiplex PCR; TCRdb keeps only in-frame clonotypes and omits some of them. This sample has around 8,500 clones, with about 50% found just once. Sequenced material: CD8+ T cells sorted from blood (inferred from file names), taken from a patient given nivolumab and ipilimumab in sequence. All receptors derive from a human donor with melanoma. Both conserved end residues are part of each CDR3. The order of the fields is J gene, V gene, D gene, clone size, CDR3 protein, CDR3 DNA. A D gene is named only where the DNA matches it firmly. Clone size is shown for a subset of rows, as once, few, many or a class of expanded clone.

>TRBJ2-7|TRBV29-1|TRBD2|few
CSAGGGGSEQYF
TGCAGCGCCGGAGGTGGCGGGAGCGAGCAGTACTTC
>TRBJ1-2|TRBV9|.|.
CASSVIGANYGYTF
TGTGCCAGCAGCGTGATCGGGGCTAACTATGGCTACACCTTC
>TRBJ2-7|TRBV18|TRBD1|.
CASSPRGDREAYEQYF
TGTGCCAGCTCACCACGAGGGGACAGGGAGGCCTACGAGCAGTACTTC
>TRBJ1-1|TRBV28|TRBD1|.
CASSSRQGALGTEAFF
TGTGCCAGCAGTTCGAGACAGGGCGCGCTGGGCACTGAAGCTTTCTTT
>TRBJ2-7|TRBV25-1|.|.
CASSKTPTSEQYF
TGTGCCAGCAGTAAAACCCCAACGAGCGAGCAGTACTTC
>TRBJ2-7|TRBV5-5|TRBD1|few
CASSSPDRAYEQYF
TGTGCCAGCAGCTCCCCGGACAGGGCCTACGAGCAGTACTTC
>TRBJ2-1|TRBV7-8|TRBD2|medium-sized
CASSSQLAGEYNEQFF
TGTGCCAGCAGCTCACAACTAGCGGGGGAATACAATGAGCAGTTCTTC
>TRBJ1-2|TRBV2|TRBD1|few
CASRGVGGSGYTF
TGTGCCAGCAGGGGGGTAGGGGGCAGTGGCTACACCTTC
>TRBJ2-7|TRBV19|.|.
CASSDLARAYEQYF
TGTGCCAGTAGTGATCTCGCCAGGGCCTACGAGCAGTACTTC
>TRBJ2-7|TRBV4-3|.|.
CASSPKGPGDLSYEQYF
TGCGCCAGCAGCCCCAAGGGACCAGGGGACCTTTCCTACGAGCAGTACTTC
>TRBJ1-2|TRBV4-1|TRBD1|.
CASSRQGAAYGYTF
TGCGCCAGCAGTCGACAGGGGGCGGCCTATGGCTACACCTTC
>TRBJ1-6|TRBV6-6|TRBD1|.
CASSYFFRDRDSPLHF
TGTGCCAGCAGTTACTTCTTTCGGGACAGGGATTCACCCCTCCACTTT
>TRBJ2-7|TRBV7-9|TRBD1|.
CASSHDRVDPYEQYF
TGTGCCAGCAGCCATGACAGGGTGGACCCGTACGAGCAGTACTTC
>TRBJ1-3|TRBV25-1|.|.
CASSDLSSGNTIYF
TGTGCCAGCAGTGATCTGAGCTCTGGAAACACCATATATTTT
>TRBJ2-7|TRBV7-6|.|.
CASSSGTAEGLVQYF
TGTGCCAGCAGCTCCGGGACCGCGGAGGGTTTGGTGCAGTACTTC
>TRBJ1-2|TRBV5-1|TRBD1|.
CASSWEGQDPIF
TGCGCCAGCAGCTGGGAGGGACAGGATCCTATTTTC
>TRBJ1-1|TRBV7-9|.|.
CASSFTGEAFF
TGTGCCAGCAGCTTTACAGGGGAAGCTTTCTTT
>TRBJ2-7|TRBV5-1|TRBD2|.
CASSLGSGGYYEQYF
TGCGCCAGCAGCTTAGGGAGCGGGGGTTACTACGAGCAGTACTTC
>TRBJ1-2|TRBV7-2|TRBD1|once
CASSSRGGTGSSYGYTF
TGTGCCAGCAGCTCCCGAGGGGGGACAGGGTCCAGCTATGGCTACACCTTC
>TRBJ2-7|TRBV7-3|TRBD2|once
CASSSPSGGAGEQYF
TGTGCCAGCAGCTCACCTAGCGGGGGGGCCGGCGAGCAGTACTTC
>TRBJ1-4|TRBV28|.|medium-sized
CGAGAATNEKLFF
TGTGGGGCGGGGGCAGCAACTAATGAAAAACTGTTTTTT
>TRBJ2-7|TRBV29-1|.|.
CAAKAGSYEQYF
TGCGCCGCAAAGGCGGGAAGCTACGAGCAGTACTTC
>TRBJ1-2|TRBV23-1|.|.
CASRCTLRGKPGYTF
TGCGCCAGCAGATGTACGTTACGGGGGAAGCCCGGCTACACCTTC
>TRBJ1-1|TRBV4-2|.|.
CASSPKGRETLNTEAFF
TGTGCCAGCAGCCCTAAAGGCCGGGAGACCTTGAACACTGAAGCTTTCTTT
>TRBJ2-7|TRBV7-6|TRBD2|.
CASSLEAGGAYEQYF
TGTGCCAGCAGCTTAGAAGCGGGGGGCGCCTACGAGCAGTACTTC
>TRBJ1-2|TRBV4-3|.|.
CASSQSLGASNNYGYTF
TGCGCCAGCAGCCAGAGCCTTGGGGCCAGTAATAACTATGGCTACACCTTC
>TRBJ1-1|TRBV5-1|.|.
CASSGPDNMNTEAFF
TGCGCCAGCAGCGGGCCGGACAATATGAACACTGAAGCTTTCTTT
>TRBJ2-7|TRBV14|.|few
CASSQALPALEQYF
TGTGCCAGCAGCCAAGCCCTACCCGCCCTCGAGCAGTACTTC
>TRBJ2-7|TRBV5-8|TRBD2|.
CASSLLTTSESYEQYF
TGTGCCAGCAGCCTACTTACGACTAGCGAGTCCTACGAGCAGTACTTC
>TRBJ2-1|TRBV7-8|.|.
CASSYSNEQFF
TGTGCCAGCAGCTACAGCAATGAGCAGTTCTTC
>TRBJ2-7|TRBV7-8|.|.
CASSLDRVKLEQYF
TGTGCCAGCAGCTTAGACAGGGTAAAACTCGAGCAGTACTTC